These 10 T cell receptor beta chains came from one sample sequenced in a study of cytomegalovirus exposure and HLA in healthy donors. Primers for the PCR totalled 60 Vbeta and 13 Jbeta. The method was immunoSEQ multiplex PCR; TCRdb's version includes in-frame clones alone and lacks a portion of them. Among some 130,000 clones listed, 75% to 85% were seen once. Sequencing used PBMCs. These receptors all come from a woman aged 40 to 55 in good health and CMV-seronegative.

V usage is TRBV12-5 and J usage is TRBJ1-2, with 11 positions matching TRBD1. Germline CDR1 reads LGHNT; CDR2 reads FRNRAP. This CDR3 contains 14 residues. Trimming removed 6 bases from V and 7 bases from J; junction bases left unmatched: 7. In DNA form, the CDR3 reads TGTGCTAGTGGGGGGACAGGGGGTGTAGGTGGCTACACCTTC. This gives the protein CASGGTGGVGGYTF.

This chain uses TRBV6-1 with TRBJ2-7, with TRBD2 identical over 8 bases. Germline values: CDR1 MNHNS, CDR2 SASEGT. V shed 11 bases and J 4 bases; nucleotides not matched to a gene: 16. The CDR3 is made up of 15 amino acids. CDR3 region: CACVRGAGELYEQYF. The CDR3 DNA reads TGTGCCTGCGTGCGGGGAGCGGGGGAATTATACGAGCAGTACTTC.

The chain is built from TRBV6-4 and TRBJ1-1; the D gene is possibly TRBD1 (6 bases). The V gene's germline CDR1 is MRHNA and CDR2 SNTAGT. The CDR3 runs to 13 residues. V dropped 5 bases and J dropped 9 bases, with 16 bases sitting between them. CDR3 residues: CASSSDSSLKAFF. The DNA for the CDR3 is TGTGCCAGCAGTTCGGACAGTTCACTAAAAGCTTTCTTT.

Only one count was recorded for this clone. The chain has TRBV13 and TRBJ2-1, with 10 bases that match TRBD1. Germline trimming cut 2 bases from V and 6 bases from J; bases unmatched to any gene: 13. The length of the CDR3 is 18 residues. The germline gives CDR1 PRHDT, CDR2 FYEKMQ (reference sequence). The CDR3 DNA reads TGTGCCAGCAGCTTATTTGGTTTAGGGACAGGGGTAATCAATGAGCAGTTCTTC. Amino acid sequence: CASSLFGLGTGVINEQFF.

The chain combines TRBV5-6 with TRBJ2-3; 7 bases fit TRBD1. Germline V gene lookup returns CDR1 SGHDT and CDR2 YYEEEE. The length of the CDR3 is 18 residues. Trimming removed 0 bases from V and 0 bases from J; junction bases left unmatched: 10. The CDR3 spells CASSLGRPGQTSTDTQYF. The DNA for the CDR3 is TGTGCCAGCAGCTTGGGGAGACCGGGACAGACTAGCACAGATACGCAGTATTTT.

The gene calls are TRBV25-1 and TRBJ1-3; D is undetermined. The CDR3 contains 15 residues. V shed 4 bases and J shed 0 bases, with 10 bases lying between them. The germline gives CDR1 MGHDK, CDR2 SYGVNS. CDR3 in DNA: TGTGCCAGCAGTGCAACAAGAGGCTCTGGAAACACCATATATTTT. Translating it yields CASSATRGSGNTIYF.

This chain's CDR3 is CASSREVNSPLHF. DNA of the CDR3: TGTGCCAGCAGTCGGGAGGTTAATTCACCCCTCCACTTT. The chain carries TRBV6-5 and TRBJ1-6, with D unclear. V shed 5 bases and J shed 6 bases, with 8 bases lying between them. CDR1 is MNHEY, CDR2 SVGAGI, per germline. The CDR3 is made up of 13 amino acids.

This clone turned up a few times. The J gene is TRBJ1-2, the V gene TRBV7-9; D not certain. Trimming pared 3 bases from V and 1 base from J, leaving 15 bases between. CDR1 SEHNR and CDR2 FQNEAQ come from the germline V gene (reference sequence). CDR3 length: 16 residues. The DNA for the CDR3 is TGTGCCAGCAGCTTTACGGAGGGCGGAGGTAACTATGGCTACACCTTC. It specifies CASSFTEGGGNYGYTF.

The CDR3 spells CASSLTGGENEKLFF. The DNA of the CDR3 is TGTGCCAGCAGCCTGACAGGGGGCGAAAATGAAAAACTGTTTTTT. The chain links TRBV5-6 to TRBJ1-4; the match to TRBD1 covers 10 bases. Germline V lookup: CDR1 SGHDT, CDR2 YYEEEE. V trimming: 4 bases; J trimming: 5 bases; junction bases outside the gene matches: 5. The CDR3 runs 15 residues.

A few counts support this clone. The chain joins TRBV14 to TRBJ1-3, with D perhaps matching TRBD1 (5 bases). Germline V gene data show CDR1 as SGHDN and CDR2 as FVKESK. This CDR3 has 15 residues. Trimming took 1 base from V and 5 from J, leaving 12 bases between them. The CDR3 DNA is TGTGCCAGCAGCCAAGTAGGAGGGGCAAGAAACACCATATATTTT. It codes for CASSQVGGARNTIYF.